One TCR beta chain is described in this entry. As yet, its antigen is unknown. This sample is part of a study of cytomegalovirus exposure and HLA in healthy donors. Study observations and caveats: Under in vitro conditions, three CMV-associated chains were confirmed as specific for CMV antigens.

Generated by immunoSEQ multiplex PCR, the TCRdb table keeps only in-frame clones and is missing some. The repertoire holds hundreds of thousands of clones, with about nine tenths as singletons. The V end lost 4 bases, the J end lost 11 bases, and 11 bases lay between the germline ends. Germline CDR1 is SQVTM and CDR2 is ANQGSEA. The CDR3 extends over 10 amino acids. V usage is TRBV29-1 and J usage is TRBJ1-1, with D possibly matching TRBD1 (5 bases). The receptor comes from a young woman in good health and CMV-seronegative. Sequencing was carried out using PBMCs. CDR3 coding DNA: TGCAGCGTTGGGGACCACACGGCTTTCTTT. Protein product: CSVGDHTAFF.